The clone carrying this T cell receptor (beta chain) has only a few counts. Between the trimmed V and J ends, which lost 6 bases and 4 bases, there was a span of 15 bases. The CDR3 consists of 14 residues. Per germline, CDR1 PRHDT and CDR2 FYEKMQ (reference sequence). TCRdb fed the RT-PCR reads into MiXCR, producing one record per CDR3 protein. The sample contains 500,000 to 550,000 distinct CDR3 sequences, approximately 24% of which appear only once. The sample belongs to a study of response to subunit inactivated influenza vaccine. This sample was also put to use in a study of T cells expressing NK-cell markers. That report adds: The cDNA for TCR beta came from 5'RACE template switching with UMIs. NKG2C+ dominant clonotype frequencies in 5 or 6 donors were roughly 1.0-7.5% of CD8+ T cells.

The V and J genes are TRBV13 and TRBJ1-2; tentative D call: TRBD1 (6 bases). This TCR was sampled from a man aged 50-60 years who received an inactivated influenza vaccine. This specimen was CD4+ T cells sorted from PBMCs, taken roughly 12 days after vaccination. The CDR3 DNA reads TGTGCCAGCAGGGATTCATGGGGGCTCTATGGCTACACCTTC. Its translation: CASRDSWGLYGYTF.